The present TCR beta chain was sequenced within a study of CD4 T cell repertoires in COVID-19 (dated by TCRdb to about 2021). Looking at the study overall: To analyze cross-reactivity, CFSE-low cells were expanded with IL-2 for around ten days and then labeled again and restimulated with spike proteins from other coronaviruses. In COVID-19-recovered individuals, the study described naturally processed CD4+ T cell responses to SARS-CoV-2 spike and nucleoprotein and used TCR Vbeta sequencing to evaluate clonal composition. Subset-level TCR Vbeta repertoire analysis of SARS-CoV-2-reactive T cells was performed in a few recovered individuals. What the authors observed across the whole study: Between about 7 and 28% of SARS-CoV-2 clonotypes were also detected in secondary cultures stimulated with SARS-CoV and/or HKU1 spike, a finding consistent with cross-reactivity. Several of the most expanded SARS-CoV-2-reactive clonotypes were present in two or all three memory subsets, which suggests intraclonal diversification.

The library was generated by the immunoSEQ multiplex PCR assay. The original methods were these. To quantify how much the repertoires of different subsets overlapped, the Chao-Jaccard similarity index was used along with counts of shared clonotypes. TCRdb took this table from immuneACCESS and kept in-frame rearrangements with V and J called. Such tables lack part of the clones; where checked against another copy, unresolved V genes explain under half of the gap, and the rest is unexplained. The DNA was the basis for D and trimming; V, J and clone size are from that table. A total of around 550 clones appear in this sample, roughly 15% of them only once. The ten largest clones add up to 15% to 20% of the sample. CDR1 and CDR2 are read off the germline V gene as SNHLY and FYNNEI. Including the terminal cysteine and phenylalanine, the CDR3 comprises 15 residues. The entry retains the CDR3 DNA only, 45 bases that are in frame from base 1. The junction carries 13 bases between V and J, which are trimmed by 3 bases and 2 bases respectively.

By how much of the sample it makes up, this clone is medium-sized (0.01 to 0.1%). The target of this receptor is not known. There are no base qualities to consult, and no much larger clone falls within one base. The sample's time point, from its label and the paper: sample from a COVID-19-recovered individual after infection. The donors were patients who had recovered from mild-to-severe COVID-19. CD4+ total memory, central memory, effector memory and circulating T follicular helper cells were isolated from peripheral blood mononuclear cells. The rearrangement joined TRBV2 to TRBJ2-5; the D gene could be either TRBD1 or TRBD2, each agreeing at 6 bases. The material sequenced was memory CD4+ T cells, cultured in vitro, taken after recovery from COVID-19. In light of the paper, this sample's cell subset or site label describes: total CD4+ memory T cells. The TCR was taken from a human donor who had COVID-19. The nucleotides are TGTGCCAGCAGTGACTTGCGGGACATTCAAGAGACCCAGTACTTC. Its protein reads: CASSDLRDIQETQYF.